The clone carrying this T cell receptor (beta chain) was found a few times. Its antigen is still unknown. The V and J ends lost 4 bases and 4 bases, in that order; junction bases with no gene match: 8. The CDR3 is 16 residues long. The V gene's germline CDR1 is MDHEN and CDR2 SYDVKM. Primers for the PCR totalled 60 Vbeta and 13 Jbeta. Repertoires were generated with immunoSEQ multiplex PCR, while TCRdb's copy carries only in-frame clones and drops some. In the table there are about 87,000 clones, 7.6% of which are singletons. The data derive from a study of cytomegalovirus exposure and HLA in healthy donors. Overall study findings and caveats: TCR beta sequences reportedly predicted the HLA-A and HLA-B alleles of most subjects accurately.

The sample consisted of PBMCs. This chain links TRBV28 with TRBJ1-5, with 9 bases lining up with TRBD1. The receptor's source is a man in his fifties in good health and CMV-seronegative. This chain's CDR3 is CASSSNRGLGNQPQHF. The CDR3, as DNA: TGTGCCAGCAGTTCAAACAGGGGGCTGGGTAATCAGCCCCAGCATTTT.